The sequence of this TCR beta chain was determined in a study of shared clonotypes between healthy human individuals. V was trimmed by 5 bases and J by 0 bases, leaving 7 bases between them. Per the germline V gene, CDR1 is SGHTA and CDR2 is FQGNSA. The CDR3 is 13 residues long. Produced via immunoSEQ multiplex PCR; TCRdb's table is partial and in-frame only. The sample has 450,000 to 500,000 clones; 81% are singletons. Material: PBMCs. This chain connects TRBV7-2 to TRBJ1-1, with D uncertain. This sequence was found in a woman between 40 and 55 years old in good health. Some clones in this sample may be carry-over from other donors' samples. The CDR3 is CASSQHMNTEAFF. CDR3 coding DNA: TGTGCCAGCAGCCAACACATGAACACTGAAGCTTTCTTT.